This is a list of T cell receptor beta chains from one sample in a study of cytomegalovirus exposure and HLA in healthy donors. Measured with immunoSEQ multiplex PCR; TCRdb has only the in-frame clones, and not every one. This repertoire shows 150,000 to 200,000 clones, over 70% found once; its top ten account for roughly 7%. The sequenced material came from PBMCs. Receptor source: a woman between 40 and 50 years old in good health and CMV-seropositive. CDR3s include the opening cysteine and the closing phenylalanine or tryptophan. The D gene is left open where the match is weak. Clone size is stated in some rows and not others, as once, few, many or a class when expanded.

>TRBD1|TRBJ1-6|.|TRBV19
CASSSLDRDGSPLHF
TGTGCCAGTAGTTCGCTAGACAGGGACGGTTCACCCCTCCACTTT
>.|TRBJ2-1|.|TRBV2
CASSGGARGFF
TGTGCCAGCAGTGGTGGCGCTAGGGGGTTCTTC
>.|TRBJ2-3|.|TRBV7-9
CSSSPTTWGTDTQYF
TGTTCCAGCAGCCCCACTACTTGGGGCACAGATACGCAGTATTTT
>TRBD1|TRBJ2-7|.|TRBV5-5
CASSPGTGFYEQYF
TGTGCCAGCAGCCCCGGGACAGGGTTTTACGAGCAGTACTTC
>TRBD2|TRBJ2-1|once|TRBV5-5
CASSFRLASYNEQFF
TGTGCCAGCAGCTTCAGACTAGCCTCCTACAATGAGCAGTTCTTC
>TRBD1|TRBJ2-2|.|TRBV30
CAWSVPSQGARELFF
TGTGCCTGGAGTGTACCCTCCCAGGGGGCACGGGAGCTGTTTTTT
>.|TRBJ2-7|.|TRBV5-1
CASSVKGEVSEQYF
TGCGCCAGCAGCGTAAAGGGAGAGGTTAGCGAGCAGTACTTC
>TRBD1|TRBJ1-1|.|TRBV5-4
CASSLGQGMNTEAFF
TGTGCCAGCAGCTTAGGACAGGGAATGAACACTGAAGCTTTCTTT
>TRBD1|TRBJ1-3|.|TRBV19
CASHPAGGFGNTIYF
TGTGCCAGCCATCCCGCAGGGGGCTTTGGAAACACCATATATTTT
>.|TRBJ1-2|.|TRBV6-5
CAVSRGTGKEQNYTF
TGTGCCGTGTCGAGGGGCACAGGGAAAGAACAAAACTACACCTTC
>.|TRBJ1-4|.|TRBV2
CASSEIETVPNEKLFF
TGTGCCAGCAGTGAAATAGAGACAGTACCTAATGAAAAACTGTTTTTT
>.|TRBJ2-2|.|TRBV6-1
CASSATGMNTGELFF
TGTGCCAGCAGCGCTACCGGGATGAACACCGGGGAGCTGTTTTTT
>.|TRBJ2-7|once|TRBV7-2
CASSLGFGDEQYF
TGTGCCAGCAGCCTCGGGTTCGGGGACGAGCAGTACTTC
>TRBD1|TRBJ1-2|.|TRBV5-1
CASSSEPGQVYGYTF
TGCGCCAGCAGCTCAGAACCGGGACAGGTTTATGGCTACACCTTC
>.|TRBJ1-2|.|TRBV6-5
CASTKTGNYGYTF
TGTGCCAGCACCAAAACAGGGAACTATGGCTACACCTTC
>TRBD1|TRBJ1-1|.|TRBV30
CAWLEDRATEAFF
TGTGCCTGGTTGGAGGACAGGGCCACTGAAGCTTTCTTT
>.|TRBJ1-1|.|TRBV11-2
CASRLQGSNTEAFF
TGTGCCAGCAGGTTACAGGGTTCGAACACTGAAGCTTTCTTT
>.|TRBJ1-2|.|TRBV7-2
CASSRDTLGYGYTF
TGTGCCAGCAGCCGGGACACTCTTGGCTATGGCTACACCTTC
>.|TRBJ2-5|.|TRBV4-1
CASSQDSALGLSQETQYF
TGCGCCAGCAGCCAAGACTCAGCCCTCGGGTTGTCTCAAGAGACCCAGTACTTC